One sample yielded the 28 T cell receptor beta chains listed below, sequenced in a study of human T cells and chemical hapten exposure listed by TCRdb under 2021. Reading the label with the study, this specimen's time point is: patch test 1, 2 weeks after DPC sensitization. Per the publication, the treatment or condition label means: therapeutic diphenylcyclopropenone sensitization with weekly scalp DPC. Library construction relied on RACE. The sequencing machine was a NextSeq 500. TCRdb passed the public sequencing reads through fastp at Q25 and MiXCR, retaining productive beta sequences. All rows with the same CDR3 protein become a single entry with the most common DNA and genes. For this sample the table gives some 120,000 distinct CDR3 sequences, of which about an eighth were detected only once. Of the sample, 1.4% falls within the top ten clones. Sample: whole blood, taken in connection with sensitization to the hapten diphenylcyclopropenone (DPC). The receptors were gathered from a woman aged 45-59 years with alopecia areata. Some clones in this sample may be carry-over from other donors' samples.

The chain has TRBV28 and TRBJ1-2; D gene uncertain. The V gene lost 3 bases and the J gene lost 4 bases, with 9 bases spanning the gap. In germline, CDR1 is MDHEN, CDR2 SYDVKM. CDR3 length equals 13 residues. The CDR3 DNA reads TGTGCCAGCAGTTTTGGCCCCAGCTATGGCTACACCTTC. It translates to CASSFGPSYGYTF.

In its sample, this clonotype was seen many times. V usage is TRBV7-2 and J usage is TRBJ2-5, with D unclear. With 5 bases removed from V and 9 bases from J, the gap between germline ends came to 16 bases. The V gene's germline CDR1 is SGHTA and CDR2 FQGNSA. This CDR3 has 13 amino acids. DNA of the CDR3: TGTGCCAGCAGCAACAGTGTTAGCCGGGCCCAGTACTTC. Protein product: CASSNSVSRAQYF.

The chain carries TRBV4-3 and TRBJ2-4; the D is unclear. Trimming stripped 1 base from V and 2 bases from J, with 15 bases between. The CDR3 runs 17 residues. CDR1 and CDR2 from the germline V gene are LGHNA and YSLEER. CDR3 residues: CASSQAAASTPKNIQYF. For the CDR3, the DNA is TGCGCCAGCAGCCAAGCCGCGGCGAGCACCCCCAAAAACATTCAGTACTTC.

The chain links TRBV28 to TRBJ1-5; D gene unclear. This CDR3 spans 13 amino acids. Germline V gene data show CDR1 as MDHEN and CDR2 as SYDVKM. The V and J ends lost 4 bases and 9 bases respectively, with 13 bases between them. The CDR3 protein is CASSSLFVLPQHF. CDR3 sequence (DNA): TGTGCCAGCAGTTCCCTATTCGTTCTGCCCCAGCATTTT.

The table lists this clonotype with many counts. The V and J genes are TRBV29-1 and TRBJ1-5, with D possibly TRBD1 on 5 matching bases. This CDR3 has 14 amino acids. The V gene's germline CDR1 is SQVTM and CDR2 ANQGSEA. The V gene lost 5 bases and the J gene lost 5 bases, with 16 bases spanning the gap. This CDR3 reads CSVLEVVGDQPQHF. The CDR3 DNA follows: TGCAGCGTTCTAGAAGTAGTGGGGGATCAGCCCCAGCATTTT.

This clonotype was recorded many times. V gene TRBV28 combines with J gene TRBJ2-1; D is perhaps TRBD2 (6 bases). The CDR3 consists of 14 residues. V lost 3 bases to trimming and J lost 2 bases, with 8 bases between them. Germline values: CDR1 MDHEN, CDR2 SYDVKM. CDR3 in amino acids: CASSFGGTYNEQFF. CDR3 DNA sequence: TGTGCCAGCAGTTTTGGGGGGACCTACAATGAGCAGTTCTTC.

This clonotype was counted between two and nine times. The genes are TRBV4-1 and TRBJ2-3, with 11 bases lining up with TRBD2. V lost 2 bases and J lost 3; bases outside the gene matches: 4. The CDR3 contains 16 residues. CDR1 is MGHRA and CDR2 is YSYEKL in the germline V gene. The CDR3 here is CASSQLASGGTDTQYF. In DNA form, the CDR3 reads TGCGCCAGCAGCCAATTGGCTAGCGGGGGGACAGATACGCAGTATTTT.

This clonotype was seen repeatedly, ten times or more. This chain uses TRBV11-1 with TRBJ1-5; tentatively, D is TRBD1 (5 bases). Germline V gene data show CDR1 as SGHAT and CDR2 as FQDESV (reference sequence). V lost 5 bases and J 1 base, leaving 6 bases between the germline ends. This CDR3 has 13 residues. CDR3: CASSRDSNQPQHF. The CDR3 nucleotides are TGTGCCAGCAGCCGGGACAGCAATCAGCCCCAGCATTTT.

Concerning this clonotype: Compared with germline, one end of the junction differs, possibly owing to a read error. This rearrangement joins TRBV12-3 or TRBV12-4 to TRBJ2-6; D is possibly TRBD1 (5 bases). This CDR3 contains 16 residues. The CDR3 sequence: CASSPGPSSGANALTF. As DNA, the CDR3 is TGTGCCAGCAGCCCGGGCCCAAGCTCTGGGGCCAACGCCCTGACTTTC.

This clonotype appeared a few times. J is TRBJ2-5 and V is TRBV29-1, with D tentatively TRBD2 (6 bases). The CDR3 contains 14 residues. From germline, CDR1 is SQVTM and CDR2 ANQGSEA. The V end was cut by 4 bases, the J end by 2 bases, with 14 bases between. DNA of the CDR3: TGCAGCGTTGCGCGGTCGGCGGGGCAAGAGACCCAGTACTTC. Translated: CSVARSAGQETQYF. Full variable domain (remainder filled in from reference TRBV29-1 and TRBJ2-5): SAVISQKPSRDICQRGTSLTIQCQVDSQVTMMFWYRQQPGQSLTLIATANQGSEATYESGFVIDKFPISRPNLTFSTLTVSNMSPEDSSIYLCSVARSAGQETQYFGPGTRLLVL.

This clonotype was counted a few times. The gene calls are TRBV7-2 and TRBJ2-3; D gene unclear. The length of the CDR3 is 16 residues. V lost 5 bases and J lost 2, with 17 bases in between. CDR1 and CDR2 (germline): SGHTA, FQGNSA. CDR3 protein: CASSPRAPVYTDTQYF. CDR3 nucleotide sequence: TGTGCCAGCAGCCCCCGGGCCCCGGTGTACACAGATACGCAGTATTTT. The complete variable domain, with remaining parts taken from reference TRBV7-2 and TRBJ2-3, reads GAGVSQSPSNKVTEKGKDVELRCDPISGHTALYWYRQSLGQGLEFLIYFQGNSAPDKSGLPSDRFSAERTGGSVSTLTIQRTQQEDSAVYLCASSPRAPVYTDTQYFGPGTRLTVL.

This clonotype was seen a handful of times. The rearrangement uses TRBV2 and TRBJ2-7; no clear D gene. V shed 4 bases and J shed 9 bases, with 13 bases lying between them. The CDR3 covers 12 residues. Germline V CDR1 and CDR2: SNHLY, FYNNEI. Here the CDR3 DNA reads TGTGCCAGCAGTGTTTGGAGTTTAGGGCAGTACTTC. Amino acid sequence: CASSVWSLGQYF.

This clonotype has just a few counts. The chain employs TRBV4-1 and TRBJ2-7; D may be TRBD2 (5 bases). V lost 4 bases to trimming and J lost 6 bases, with 19 bases between them. The length of the CDR3 is 15 residues. Per the germline V gene, CDR1 is MGHRA and CDR2 is YSYEKL. The CDR3 DNA sequence: TGCGCCAGCAGCCCGACGGGATTTCAAATGGGCGAGCAGTACTTC. Protein sequence: CASSPTGFQMGEQYF.

The J gene is TRBJ2-1, the V gene TRBV20-1; 12 bases are a match to TRBD1. The V gene end was trimmed by 6 bases and the J gene end by 1 base; junction bases not matched to a gene: 7. Germline lookup yields CDR1 DFQATT and CDR2 SNEGSKA (reference sequence). The CDR3 sequence is 16 residues long. This chain's CDR3 is CSATGTGGWSYNEQFF. The CDR3 DNA sequence: TGCAGTGCGACCGGGACAGGGGGCTGGTCCTACAATGAGCAGTTCTTC.

The chain links TRBV28 to TRBJ2-4, with 9 bases that match TRBD1. Germline CDR1 is MDHEN and CDR2 is SYDVKM. The CDR3 contains 16 residues. V shed 4 bases and J 7 bases; nucleotides not matched to a gene: 11. The CDR3 DNA sequence: TGTGCCAGCAGTTCAGCGACAGGGGGGGTATGGAACATTCAGTACTTC. Translation gives CASSSATGGVWNIQYF.

This clonotype was recorded many times. J is TRBJ1-3 and V is TRBV5-1, with unresolved D. Per the germline V gene, CDR1 is SGHRS and CDR2 is YFSETQ. With 4 bases removed from V and 0 bases from J, the gap between germline ends came to 8 bases. The CDR3 runs to 14 residues. Here the CDR3 reads CASSTGSSGNTIYF. CDR3 sequence (DNA): TGCGCCAGCAGCACCGGTAGCTCTGGAAACACCATATATTTT. Filled out from reference TRBV5-1 and TRBJ1-3, the complete variable domain reads KAGVTQTPRYLIKTRGQQVTLSCSPISGHRSVSWYQQTPGQGLQFLFEYFSETQRNKGNFPGRFSGRQFSNSRSEMNVSTLELGDSALYLCASSTGSSGNTIYFGEGSWLTVV.

This clonotype was seen more than once but under ten times. J is TRBJ1-1 and V is TRBV7-2; D ambiguous. The CDR3 has 15 residues. Trimming pared 6 bases from V and 1 base from J, leaving 15 bases between. The germline gives CDR1 SGHTA, CDR2 FQGNSA. The CDR3 here is CASSLSYTQNTEAFF. DNA of the CDR3: TGTGCCAGCAGTCTTTCTTACACGCAGAACACTGAAGCTTTCTTT. Full variable domain (missing parts from reference TRBV7-2 and TRBJ1-1): GAGVSQSPSNKVTEKGKDVELRCDPISGHTALYWYRQSLGQGLEFLIYFQGNSAPDKSGLPSDRFSAERTGGSVSTLTIQRTQQEDSAVYLCASSLSYTQNTEAFFGQGTRLTVV.

This clonotype was seen only a few times. The chain joins TRBV28 to TRBJ1-2; D may be TRBD1 (6 bases). The CDR3 length is 14 residues. In germline, CDR1 is MDHEN, CDR2 SYDVKM. V lost 3 bases and J lost 3, with 11 bases in between. The chain's CDR3 is CASSFRGHDYGYTF. DNA for the CDR3: TGTGCCAGCAGTTTTCGGGGGCATGACTATGGCTACACCTTC.

At least ten counts were recorded for this clonotype. V and J are TRBV3-1 and TRBJ2-1; D is uncertain. Trimming took 0 bases from V and 4 from J, leaving 13 bases between them. This CDR3 is built from 16 residues. The germline gives CDR1 LGHDT, CDR2 YNNKEL (reference sequence). DNA for the CDR3: TGTGCCAGCAGCCAAGAACGACGGCTCGGGTACAATGAGCAGTTCTTC. Amino acids: CASSQERRLGYNEQFF.

The CDR3 coding sequence is TGTGCCAGCTCACGAAAAGGCACAGGGCAGAAGGATCAGCCCCAGCATTTT. The encoded protein is CASSRKGTGQKDQPQHF. The genes are TRBV18 and TRBJ1-5, with D maybe TRBD1 (6 bases). Germline CDR1 reads KGHSH; CDR2 reads LQKENI. CDR3 size: 17 residues. Trimming stripped 4 bases from V and 5 bases from J, with 21 bases between.

The V and J genes are TRBV28 and TRBJ2-1, with 8 bases that match TRBD2. V shed 8 bases, J shed 15 bases, and the junction held 15 bases outside the gene matches. CDR1 is MDHEN, CDR2 SYDVKM, per germline. CDR3 length equals 13 residues. CDR3 protein: CASPGGARFEWFF. CDR3 bases: TGTGCCAGCCCCGGGGGGGCAAGGTTCGAGTGGTTCTTC.

Only a few counts were recorded for this clonotype. J is TRBJ2-7 and V is TRBV11-2; 8 bases line up with TRBD1. The V gene's germline CDR1 is SGHAT and CDR2 FQNNGV. V shed 5 bases and J 11 bases; nucleotides not matched to a gene: 8. The length of the CDR3 is 12 residues. CDR3 in amino acids: CASSPGQGLEYF. The DNA of the CDR3 is TGTGCCAGCAGCCCCGGACAGGGTTTGGAGTACTTC.

Turning to this clonotype: A read error may account for a junction end that differs from germline. This rearrangement joins TRBV3-1 to TRBJ2-1; D remains ambiguous. Germline V gene data show CDR1 as LGHDT and CDR2 as YNNKEL (reference sequence). The CDR3 covers 19 residues. CDR3 in DNA: TGTGTCAGCAGCCAAGTTCCCCTTACCGTATCTGGGTCCTACAATGAGCAGTTCTTC. This translates into CVSSQVPLTVSGSYNEQFF.

The V gene is TRBV28, the J gene TRBJ2-7, with 7 bases aligning to TRBD2. Germline V gene sequence: CDR1 MDHEN, CDR2 SYDVKM. The CDR3 covers 16 residues. Germline trimming cut 4 bases from V and 3 bases from J; bases unmatched to any gene: 12. The CDR3: CASSSPYSGLFYEQYF. The CDR3 DNA is TGTGCCAGCAGTTCTCCCTATAGCGGGTTATTCTACGAGCAGTACTTC.

This chain joins TRBV7-2 and TRBJ1-4; D possibly corresponds to TRBD1 (5 bases). The CDR3 totals 16 residues. CDR1 and CDR2 from the germline V gene are SGHTA and FQGNSA. Trimming took 5 bases from V and 8 from J, leaving 21 bases between them. The DNA of the CDR3 is TGTGCCAGCAGCGCGATGATACTTGCGGGGGAGGAAAAACTGTTTTTT. It translates to CASSAMILAGEEKLFF.

Many counts were recorded for this clonotype. The chain links TRBV20-1 to TRBJ2-7; 8 bases match TRBD2. The ends lost 2 bases at V and 0 bases at J; junction bases unmatched: 6. This CDR3 is 15 amino acids long. Germline loops: CDR1 DFQATT, CDR2 SNEGSKA (reference sequence). The CDR3 region is CSARFGGGSSYEQYF. The CDR3 nucleotides read TGCAGTGCTAGATTTGGCGGGGGGAGCTCCTACGAGCAGTACTTC.

The V gene is TRBV29-1, the J gene TRBJ1-2; TRBD1 agrees at 7 bases. The CDR3 sequence is 12 residues long. The germline V gene encodes CDR1 SQVTM and CDR2 ANQGSEA. The V gene end was trimmed by 6 bases and the J gene end by 7 bases; junction bases not matched to a gene: 8. CDR3 loop: CSVRDRAGGYTF. The CDR3 DNA sequence: TGCAGCGTCCGTGACAGGGCGGGTGGCTACACCTTC. Full variable domain (rest looked up from reference TRBV29-1 and TRBJ1-2): SAVISQKPSRDICQRGTSLTIQCQVDSQVTMMFWYRQQPGQSLTLIATANQGSEATYESGFVIDKFPISRPNLTFSTLTVSNMSPEDSSIYLCSVRDRAGGYTFGSGTRLTVV.

Many counts were recorded for this clonotype. This chain uses TRBV3-1 with TRBJ2-7, with D perhaps TRBD2 (5 bases). The germline V gene has CDR1 LGHDT and CDR2 YNNKEL (reference sequence). The CDR3 runs to 15 residues. V lost 4 bases and J lost 7, with 20 bases in between. This CDR3 reads CASSPGLATLVEQYF. CDR3 DNA sequence: TGTGCCAGCAGCCCCGGGCTAGCCACCCTCGTGGAGCAGTACTTC.